This record concerns one T cell receptor beta chain sequence. The antigen it recognizes is unknown. No per-base quality is available; no much larger clone lies one base away. V ends up 6 bases short and J 5 bases short, with an unmatched junction base count of 9. According to the germline V gene, CDR1 reads MDHEN and CDR2 reads SYDVKM. From the cysteine up to the phenylalanine, the CDR3 has a length of 14 residues. Only CDR3 DNA is held: 42 bases, read in frame from base 1. The sample is drawn from a study of shared clonotypes between healthy human individuals (dated by TCRdb to 2020 to 2021). Regarding the study in general: The cohort included three men and two women between 18 and 49 years of age. To estimate repertoire size and how much clonotype sharing occurs between individuals, the study deeply sequenced the blood TCR repertoires of five healthy adults. For each donor, three plates each were used for CD4 naive and CD4 memory, two plates were used for CD8 naive, and one plate was used for CD8 memory. Libraries were prepared and TCR repertoires were sequenced by different laboratories using diverse techniques, in order to increase sequencing depth and limit assay-specific biases. Between about 0.94 and 8.9 billion PBMCs per donor were obtained by leukapheresis.

What the work shows at the level of the full study, not this receptor alone: Compared with non-shared clonotypes, clonotypes shared by all four sorted-subset donors had higher generation probabilities. Even with the large sequencing depth, rarefaction of the sorted-subset datasets indicated that sequencing was incomplete. When a handful of donors were compared, the shared fraction of clonotypes was roughly 5% for naive CD4, 3% to 4% for naive CD8, more than 2% for memory CD4, and around 0.4% for memory CD8. Because the study included a small number of donors, the genetic and exposure-history diversity represented was limited. Based on pairwise subsampling, the degree of clonotype sharing among donors was expected to be affected by sequencing depth. Estimated clonotype richness was generally larger for naive than for memory subsets. Sampling was limited to blood, and TCR repertoires in tissue likely differ from TCR repertoires in blood.

The donors were healthy, HIV-negative adults with no recently reported acute infections or vaccinations. Only Caucasian adults living in Nashville, Tennessee, USA were represented among the donors. CD4+ T cells were enriched through magnetic negative selection, after which naive cells were positively selected on CD45RA and the remaining negative fraction served as the memory subset. Blood was obtained by leukapheresis, after which PBMCs were separated by Ficoll-Histopaque density gradient centrifugation and cryopreserved in liquid nitrogen vapor phase. Purity and quantity of every magnetically sorted T cell population were checked by analytical flow cytometry. Each sorted fraction had its genomic DNA isolated and then quantified by UV absorbance on a Nanodrop 2000c. TCR CDR3 regions were amplified from genomic DNA by multiplex PCR using the deep immunoSEQ assay. Extracted genomic DNA from each cell subset was spread evenly across all wells of several immunoSEQ 96-well plates, with each plate serving as a replicate. Each replicate PCR for sorted subsets received approximately 220 ng genomic DNA, equal to 28,000 or so T cell genomes. The purified libraries were quantified using a Qubit 3.0 fluorometer, sized with a Bioanalyzer 2100, and then quantified again using the KAPA Library Quantification kit. Every immunoSEQ 96-well plate was sequenced on a separate single-read 150-cycle Illumina NextSeq 550 flow cell. The original pipeline was this. Because only junctional sequences without quality scores were contained in the immunoSEQ output, filtering matching that applied to full-length reads could not be performed. To assign V/J genes and CDR3, sequences were annotated using PyIR, a Python wrapper for IgBLAST v1.9, with IMGT germline references. Reads were filtered out if the reads had weak V/J assignments (E-value above 1e-6), no CDR3, stop codons, out-of-frame junctions, or ambiguous translated residues. V3J clonotypes were defined as sequences sharing an identical inferred V gene, J gene, and CDR3 amino acid sequence. Percentage overlap between repertoires was computed as shared unique clonotypes divided by the size of the smaller repertoire. Three approaches were used to assess repertoire richness: RTK rarefaction, the Chao1 estimator, and Recon v2.1 estimates of unobserved clonotypes. OLGA was used to compute generation probabilities for all TCRbeta clonotypes that the gDNA method yielded from several donors. TCRdb limited this immuneACCESS table to in-frame rearrangements with V and J called. A share of clones is missing; checked studies link under half to unresolved V genes, and the rest is unexplained. Clone size and V and J calls were adopted from that table, with D and trimming inferred from the DNA. The sample profile shows around 2.5 million clones; 90% to 95% of them were found once. Together, the top ten hold approximately 0.35% of the sample.

This receptor was identified in a man younger than 30 in good health. Some clones in this sample may be carry-over from other donors' samples. What was sequenced was naive CD4+ T cells from PBMCs. Taken with the paper, the label for cell subset or site translates to: CD45RA+ positively selected. The chain was built from TRBV28 and TRBJ1-2; the central 7 bases match TRBD1. The DNA is TGTGCCAGCAGCCAACCGGGACAGTCTTATGGCTACACCTTC. Translated, this gives CASSQPGQSYGYTF.